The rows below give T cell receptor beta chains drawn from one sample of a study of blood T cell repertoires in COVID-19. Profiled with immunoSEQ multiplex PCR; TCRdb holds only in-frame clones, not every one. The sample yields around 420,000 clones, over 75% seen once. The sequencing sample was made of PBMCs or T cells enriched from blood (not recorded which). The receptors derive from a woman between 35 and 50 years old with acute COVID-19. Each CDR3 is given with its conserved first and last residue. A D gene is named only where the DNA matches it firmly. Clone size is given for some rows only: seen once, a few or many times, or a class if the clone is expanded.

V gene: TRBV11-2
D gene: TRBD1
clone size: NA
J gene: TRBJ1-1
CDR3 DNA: TGTGCCAGCACCCGGACAGGGGGAAGTACTGAAGCTTTCTTT
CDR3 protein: CASTRTGGSTEAFF

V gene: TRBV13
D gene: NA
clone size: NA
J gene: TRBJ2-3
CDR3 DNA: TGTGCCAGCAGCCCCCTAAGGGCGGGGGCCGGGCGGGATACGCAGTATTTT
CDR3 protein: CASSPLRAGAGRDTQYF

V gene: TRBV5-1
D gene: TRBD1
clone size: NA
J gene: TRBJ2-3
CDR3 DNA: TGCGCCAGCAGCCCCGGGACAGGGTTAGTCACAGATACGCAGTATTTT
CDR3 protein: CASSPGTGLVTDTQYF

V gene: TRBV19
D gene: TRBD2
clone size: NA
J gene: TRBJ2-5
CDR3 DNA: TGTGCCAGTAGTAAACGGGGGGGCGGAGAGACCCAGTACTTC
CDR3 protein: CASSKRGGGETQYF

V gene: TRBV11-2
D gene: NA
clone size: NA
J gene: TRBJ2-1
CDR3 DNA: TGTGCCAGCAGGGGGGGCAATGAGCAGTTCTTC
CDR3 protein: CASRGGNEQFF

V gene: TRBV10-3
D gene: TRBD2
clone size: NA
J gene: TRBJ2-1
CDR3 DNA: TGTGCCATCAGTGGGAGGACTAGCGGGGTCAATGAGCAGTTCTTC
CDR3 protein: CAISGRTSGVNEQFF

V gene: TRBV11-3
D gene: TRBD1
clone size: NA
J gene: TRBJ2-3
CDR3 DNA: TGTGCCAGCAGCCCCACCCCGGCAGGGGGTCGATCCGATACGCAGTATTTT
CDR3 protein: CASSPTPAGGRSDTQYF

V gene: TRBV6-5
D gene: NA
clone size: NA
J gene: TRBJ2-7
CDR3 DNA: TGTGCCAGCCGGGCTAGCGTTACCTACGAGCAGTACTTC
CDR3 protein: CASRASVTYEQYF

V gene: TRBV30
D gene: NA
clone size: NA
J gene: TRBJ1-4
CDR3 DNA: TGTGCCTGGAGTGGTGGGGGGGTAGGTGAAAAACTGTTTTTT
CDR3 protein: CAWSGGGVGEKLFF

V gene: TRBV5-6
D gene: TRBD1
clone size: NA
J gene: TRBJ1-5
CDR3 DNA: TGTGCCAGCAGCTCGACGACAGGGGGCAATCAGCCCCAGCATTTT
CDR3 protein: CASSSTTGGNQPQHF

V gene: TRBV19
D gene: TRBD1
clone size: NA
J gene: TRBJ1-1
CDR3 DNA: TGTGCCAGTAGCATCATACAGGGGGACACTGAAGCTTTCTTT
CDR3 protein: CASSIIQGDTEAFF

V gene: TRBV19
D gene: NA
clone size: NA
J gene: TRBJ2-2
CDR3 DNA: TGTGCCAGTAGCACTTCGGGGAACACCGGGGAGCTGTTTTTT
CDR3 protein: CASSTSGNTGELFF

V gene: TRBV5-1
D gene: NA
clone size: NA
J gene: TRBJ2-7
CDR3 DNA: TGCGCCAGCAGAAAATCGGGGTTTGGCCACGAGCAGTACTTC
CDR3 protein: CASRKSGFGHEQYF

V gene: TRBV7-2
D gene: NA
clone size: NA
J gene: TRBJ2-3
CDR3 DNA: TGTGCCAGCAGCCCCGGGTGGTTCAGTGATACGCAGTATTTT
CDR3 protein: CASSPGWFSDTQYF

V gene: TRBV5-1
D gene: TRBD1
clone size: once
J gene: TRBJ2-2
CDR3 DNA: TGCGCCAGCAGGGCCGGGACAGAGAGCACCGGGGAGCTGTTTTTT
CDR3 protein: CASRAGTESTGELFF

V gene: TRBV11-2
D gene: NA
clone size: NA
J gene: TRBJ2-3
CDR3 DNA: TGTGCCAGCAGCTTAGATGCGTGGAGTGCACAAGATACGCAGTATTTT
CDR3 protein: CASSLDAWSAQDTQYF

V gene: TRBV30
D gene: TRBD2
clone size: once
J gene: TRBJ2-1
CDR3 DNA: TGTGCCTGGAGTTCAACCGGGGGGGGGCGTAATCCCTACAATGAGCAGTTCTTC
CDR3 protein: CAWSSTGGGRNPYNEQFF

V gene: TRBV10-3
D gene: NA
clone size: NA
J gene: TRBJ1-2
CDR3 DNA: TGTGCCACCGGACCAGCGGGGTATAACTATGGCTACACCTTC
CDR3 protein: CATGPAGYNYGYTF

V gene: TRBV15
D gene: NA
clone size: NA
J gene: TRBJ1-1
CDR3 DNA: TGTGCCACCAGCAGAGACAGGGGATCGAACACTGAAGCTTTCTTT
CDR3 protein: CATSRDRGSNTEAFF

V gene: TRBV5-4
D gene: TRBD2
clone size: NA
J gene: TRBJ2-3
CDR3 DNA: TGTGCCAGCAGCTTGGGACTAGCGGGGACAGATACGCAGTATTTT
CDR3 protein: CASSLGLAGTDTQYF

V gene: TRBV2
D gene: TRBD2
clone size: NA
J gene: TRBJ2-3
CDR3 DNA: TGTGCCAGCAGGCGGGGGGGAGGGGATACGCAGTATTTT
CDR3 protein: CASRRGGGDTQYF

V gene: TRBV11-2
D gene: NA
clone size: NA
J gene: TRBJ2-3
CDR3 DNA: TGTGCCAGCAGCTTTTCTAAGCGGGCAAGCACAGATACGCAGTATTTT
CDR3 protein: CASSFSKRASTDTQYF

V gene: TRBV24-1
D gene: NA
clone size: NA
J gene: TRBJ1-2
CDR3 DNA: TGTGCCACCAGTGATTTATTAGGGGAGGAGGGCTACACCTTC
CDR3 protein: CATSDLLGEEGYTF

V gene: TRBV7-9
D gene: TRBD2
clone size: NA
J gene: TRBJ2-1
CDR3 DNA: TGTGCCAGCAGCTTCCGGACTAGCGGATACAATGAGCAGTTCTTC
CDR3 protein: CASSFRTSGYNEQFF

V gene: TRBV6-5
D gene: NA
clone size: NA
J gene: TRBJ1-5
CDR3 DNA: TGTGCCAGCAGGAGACAGGCTTATAGCAATCAGCCCCAGCATTTT
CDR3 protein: CASRRQAYSNQPQHF

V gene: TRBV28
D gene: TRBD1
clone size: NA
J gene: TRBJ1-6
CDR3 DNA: TGTGCCAGCAGTTTAGCTGACAGGGCCAGGGATTCACCCCTCCACTTT
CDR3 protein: CASSLADRARDSPLHF

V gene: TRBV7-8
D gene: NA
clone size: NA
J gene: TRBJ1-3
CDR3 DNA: TGTGCCAGCAGCTTAACCAGCTCTGGAAACACCATATATTTT
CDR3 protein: CASSLTSSGNTIYF

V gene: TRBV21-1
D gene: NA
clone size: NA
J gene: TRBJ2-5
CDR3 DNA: TGTGCCAGCAGCAAAGGAGGAAGGTCTGAGACCCAGTACTTC
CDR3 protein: CASSKGGRSETQYF

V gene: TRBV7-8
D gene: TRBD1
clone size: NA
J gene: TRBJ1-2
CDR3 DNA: TGTGCCAGCAGCCCGAGGACAGGGCATGGCTACACCTTC
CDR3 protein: CASSPRTGHGYTF

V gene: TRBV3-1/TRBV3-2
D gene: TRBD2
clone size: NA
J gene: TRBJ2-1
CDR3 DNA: TGTGCCAGCAGCCAAGGGACTAGTGAGGGGTATGAGCAGTTCTTC
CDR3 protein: CASSQGTSEGYEQFF

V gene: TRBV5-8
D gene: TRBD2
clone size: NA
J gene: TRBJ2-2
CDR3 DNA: TGTGCCAGCAGCCGTGGACTAGCGGGGGCCTCGCAGGAGCTGTTTTTT
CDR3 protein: CASSRGLAGASQELFF

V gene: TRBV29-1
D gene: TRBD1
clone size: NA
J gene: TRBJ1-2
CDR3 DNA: TGCAGCGTTGAAGTAGGGGGCCATGGCTACACCTTC
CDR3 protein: CSVEVGGHGYTF

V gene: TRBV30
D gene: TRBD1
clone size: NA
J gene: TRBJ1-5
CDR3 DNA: TGTGCCTGTGATCTCCGGGACAGGGGCTTCGCGGATCAGCCCCAGCATTTT
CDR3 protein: CACDLRDRGFADQPQHF

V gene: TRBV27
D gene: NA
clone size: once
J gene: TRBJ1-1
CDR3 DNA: TGTGCCAGCAGTTTAGGACCGCCGGGGGGAACTGAAGCTTTCTTT
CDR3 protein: CASSLGPPGGTEAFF

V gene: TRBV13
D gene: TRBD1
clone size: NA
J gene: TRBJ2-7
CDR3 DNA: TGTGCCAGCAGCCCTGGACAGGGAACAAAGTCCTACGAGCAGTACTTC
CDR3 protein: CASSPGQGTKSYEQYF

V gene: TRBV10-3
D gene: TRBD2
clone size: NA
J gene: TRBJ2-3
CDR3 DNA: TGTGCCATCAGCGGAGGACTAGCGGGGGCCGATACGCAGTATTTT
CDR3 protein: CAISGGLAGADTQYF

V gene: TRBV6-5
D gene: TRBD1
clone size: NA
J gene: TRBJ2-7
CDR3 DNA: TGTGCCAGCAGAGGGACAGGACTAGAGCAGTACTTC
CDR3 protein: CASRGTGLEQYF

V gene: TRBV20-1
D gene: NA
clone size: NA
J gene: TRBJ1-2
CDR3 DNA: TGCAGTGCTAGTGGTGGTTTCGGTAACTATGGCTACACCTTC
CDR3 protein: CSASGGFGNYGYTF

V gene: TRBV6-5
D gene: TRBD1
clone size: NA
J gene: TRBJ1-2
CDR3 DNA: TGTGCCAGCAGTTCTGGACAGGGCCCCTTCAACTATGGCTACACCTTC
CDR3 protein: CASSSGQGPFNYGYTF

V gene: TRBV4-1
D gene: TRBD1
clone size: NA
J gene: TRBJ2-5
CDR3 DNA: TGCGCCAGCAGCCATCGACAGGGTCTTCGGGAGACCCAGTACTTC
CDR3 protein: CASSHRQGLRETQYF

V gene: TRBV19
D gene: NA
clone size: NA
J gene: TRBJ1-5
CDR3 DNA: TGTGCCAGTAGTATAGCACGGGACCGGGACATAAATCAGCCCCAGCATTTT
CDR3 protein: CASSIARDRDINQPQHF

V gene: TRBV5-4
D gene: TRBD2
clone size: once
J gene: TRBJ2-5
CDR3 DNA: TGTGCCAGCAGCTTGGGACTAGCGGGGGGTGAGACCCAGTACTTC
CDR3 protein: CASSLGLAGGETQYF

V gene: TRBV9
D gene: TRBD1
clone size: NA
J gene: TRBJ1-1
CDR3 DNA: TGTGCCAGCAGCGCAGTGACAGGGGCCCTGAACACTGAAGCTTTCTTT
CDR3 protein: CASSAVTGALNTEAFF

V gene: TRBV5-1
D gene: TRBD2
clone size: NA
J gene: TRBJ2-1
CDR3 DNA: TGCGCCAGCAGCTTGGCGGGGGGGACCAACAATGAGCAGTTCTTC
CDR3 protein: CASSLAGGTNNEQFF

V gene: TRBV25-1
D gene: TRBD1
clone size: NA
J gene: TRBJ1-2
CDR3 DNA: TGTGCCAGTGATGAGGGACAGCCGACAAGGAAGGGCTACACCTTC
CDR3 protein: CASDEGQPTRKGYTF

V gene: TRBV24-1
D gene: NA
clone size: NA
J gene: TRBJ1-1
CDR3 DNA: TGTGCCACCAGTGCCGGGAGGGGAGGAGGCACTGAAGCTTTCTTT
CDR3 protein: CATSAGRGGGTEAFF